This T cell receptor beta chain is drawn from a study of T cell clusters in autoimmune cytopenias. One tube held mixed TRB-A and TRB-B primer pools for touch-down PCR. Using the multiplex PCR reads, TCRdb records one entry per CDR3 protein without DNA. This table holds about 4,900 distinct CDR3 sequences. The CDR3 loop spans 15 amino acids. Germline CDR1 LNHDA, CDR2 SQIVND (reference sequence). This clonotype is called medium-sized based on its frequency. Each sample's input was 250 ng genomic DNA, some 34,000 genome equivalents. This sample was shared with a second study, whose subject was T cell repertoires in aging, cancer and after chemotherapy.

This sequence was found in a human donor in good health. The sample taken for sequencing was peripheral blood. The chain has TRBV19 and TRBJ2-3. The CDR3 spells CASSSYSWAWDTQYF.